This T cell receptor beta chain was documented in a study of T cell changes during pregnancy in multiple sclerosis. Only in-frame clones appear in the TCRdb table, and some are missing; sequencing was by immunoSEQ multiplex PCR. In the table there are some 68,000 clones, 92% of which are singletons. Trimming took 5 bases from V and 2 from J, leaving 11 bases between them. Germline V CDR1 and CDR2: PRHDT, FYEKMQ (reference sequence). The CDR3 is 14 residues long. V and J are TRBV13 and TRBJ2-3; D ambiguous. The source material was peripheral blood, sampled in the second trimester of pregnancy. The receptor's source is a female donor in good health, enrolled as a control in a pregnancy study. Here the CDR3 reads CASSLFGLTDTQYF. For the CDR3, the DNA is TGTGCCAGCAGCCTTTTCGGTCTCACAGATACGCAGTATTTT. The variable domain in full, with the rest retrieved from reference TRBV13 and TRBJ2-3, is AAGVIQSPRHLIKEKRETATLKCYPIPRHDTVYWYQQGPGQDPQFLISFYEKMQSDKGSIPDRFSAQQFSDYHSELNMSSLELGDSALYFCASSLFGLTDTQYFGPGTRLTVL.